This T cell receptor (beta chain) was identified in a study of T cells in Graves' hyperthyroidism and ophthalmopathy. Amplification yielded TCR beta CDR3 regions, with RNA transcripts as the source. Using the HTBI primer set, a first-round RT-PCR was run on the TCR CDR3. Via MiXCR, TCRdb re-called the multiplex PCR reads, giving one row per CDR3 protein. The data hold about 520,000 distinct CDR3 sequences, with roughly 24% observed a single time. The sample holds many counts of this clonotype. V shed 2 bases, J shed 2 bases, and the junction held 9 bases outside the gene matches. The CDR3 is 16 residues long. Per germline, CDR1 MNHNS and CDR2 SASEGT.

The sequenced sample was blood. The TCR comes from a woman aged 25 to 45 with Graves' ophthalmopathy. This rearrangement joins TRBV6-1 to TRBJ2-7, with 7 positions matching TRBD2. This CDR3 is CASSERASGYTYEQYF. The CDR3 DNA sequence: TGTGCCAGCAGTGAAAGGGCTAGCGGTTATACCTACGAGCAGTACTTC.